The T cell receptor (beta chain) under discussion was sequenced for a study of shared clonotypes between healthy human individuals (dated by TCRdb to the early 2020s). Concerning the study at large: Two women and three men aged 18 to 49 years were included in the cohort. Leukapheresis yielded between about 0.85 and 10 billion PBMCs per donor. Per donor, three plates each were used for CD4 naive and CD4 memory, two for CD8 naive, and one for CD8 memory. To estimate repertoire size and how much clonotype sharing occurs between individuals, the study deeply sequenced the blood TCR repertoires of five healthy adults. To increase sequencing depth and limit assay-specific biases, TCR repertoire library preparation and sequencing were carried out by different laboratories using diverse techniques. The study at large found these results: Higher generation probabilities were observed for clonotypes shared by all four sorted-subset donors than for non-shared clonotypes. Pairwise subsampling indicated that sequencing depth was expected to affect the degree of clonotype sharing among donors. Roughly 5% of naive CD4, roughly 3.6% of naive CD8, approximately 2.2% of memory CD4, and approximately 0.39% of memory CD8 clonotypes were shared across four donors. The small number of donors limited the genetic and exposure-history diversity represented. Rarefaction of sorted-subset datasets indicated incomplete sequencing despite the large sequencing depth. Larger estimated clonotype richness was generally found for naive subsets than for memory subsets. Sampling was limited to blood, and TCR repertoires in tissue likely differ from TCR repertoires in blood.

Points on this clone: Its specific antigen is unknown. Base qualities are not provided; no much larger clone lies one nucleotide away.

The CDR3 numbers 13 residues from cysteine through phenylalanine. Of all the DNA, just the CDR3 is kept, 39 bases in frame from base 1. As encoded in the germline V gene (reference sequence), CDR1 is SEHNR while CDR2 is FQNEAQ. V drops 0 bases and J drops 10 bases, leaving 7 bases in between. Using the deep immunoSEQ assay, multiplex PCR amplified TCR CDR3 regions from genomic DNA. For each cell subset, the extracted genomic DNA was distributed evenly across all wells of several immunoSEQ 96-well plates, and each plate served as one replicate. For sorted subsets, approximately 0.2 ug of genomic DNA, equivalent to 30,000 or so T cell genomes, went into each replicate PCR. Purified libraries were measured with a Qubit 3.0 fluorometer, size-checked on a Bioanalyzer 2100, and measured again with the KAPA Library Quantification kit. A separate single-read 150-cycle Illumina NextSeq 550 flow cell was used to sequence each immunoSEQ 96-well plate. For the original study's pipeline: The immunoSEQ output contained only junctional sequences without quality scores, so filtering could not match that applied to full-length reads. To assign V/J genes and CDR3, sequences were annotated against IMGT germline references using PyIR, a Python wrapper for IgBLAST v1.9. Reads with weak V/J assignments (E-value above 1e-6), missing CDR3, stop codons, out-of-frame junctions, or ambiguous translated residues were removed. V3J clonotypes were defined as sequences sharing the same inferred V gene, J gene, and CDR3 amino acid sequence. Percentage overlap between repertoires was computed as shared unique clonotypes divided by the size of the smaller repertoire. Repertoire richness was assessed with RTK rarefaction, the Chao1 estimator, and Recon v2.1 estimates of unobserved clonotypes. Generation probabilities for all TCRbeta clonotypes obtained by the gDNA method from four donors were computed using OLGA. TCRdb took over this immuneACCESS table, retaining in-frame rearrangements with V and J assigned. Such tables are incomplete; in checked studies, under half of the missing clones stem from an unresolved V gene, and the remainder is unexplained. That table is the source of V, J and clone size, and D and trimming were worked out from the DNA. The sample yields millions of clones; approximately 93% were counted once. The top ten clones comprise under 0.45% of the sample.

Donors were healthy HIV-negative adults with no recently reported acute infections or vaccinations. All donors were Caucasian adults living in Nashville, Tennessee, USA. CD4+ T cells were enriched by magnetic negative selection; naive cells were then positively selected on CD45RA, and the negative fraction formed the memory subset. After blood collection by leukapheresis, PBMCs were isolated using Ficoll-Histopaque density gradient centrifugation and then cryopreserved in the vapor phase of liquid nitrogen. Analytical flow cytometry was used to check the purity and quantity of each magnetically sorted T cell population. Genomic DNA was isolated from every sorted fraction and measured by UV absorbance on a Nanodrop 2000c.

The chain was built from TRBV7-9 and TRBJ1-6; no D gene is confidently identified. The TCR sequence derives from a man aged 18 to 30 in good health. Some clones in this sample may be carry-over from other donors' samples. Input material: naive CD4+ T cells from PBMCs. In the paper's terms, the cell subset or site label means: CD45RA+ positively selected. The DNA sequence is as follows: TGTGCCAGCAGCTTAGCGATGGGATCACCCCTCCACTTT. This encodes CASSLAMGSPLHF. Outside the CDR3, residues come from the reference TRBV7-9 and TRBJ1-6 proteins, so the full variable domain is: DTGVSQNPRHKITKRGQNVTFRCDPISEHNRLYWYRQTLGQGPEFLTYFQNEAQLEKSRLLSDRFSAERPKGSFSTLEIQRTEQGDSAMYLCASSLAMGSPLHFGNGTRLTVT.